The sequence of this T cell receptor beta chain was determined in a study of human T cells and chemical hapten exposure. Time point: patch test 3, about 24 weeks after DPC sensitization. Treatment indicated: therapeutic diphenylcyclopropenone sensitization with weekly scalp DPC. Blood draws came first, before each patch test. The CDR3 is 15 residues long. Germline V lookup: CDR1 MDHEN, CDR2 SYDVKM. With V trimmed by 5 bases and J by 3 bases, 7 bases remained unmatched. This clonotype has a handful of counts. Its antigen is still unknown. TCRdb re-called the RACE reads with MiXCR, one entry per CDR3 protein. The data show 150,000 to 200,000 distinct CDR3 sequences, around 25% seen once. Findings of the study overall: Versus controls, expanded TCRs had significantly more large CDR3 similarity clusters.

The source of this sequence is a woman aged 40-49 years with alopecia areata. Some clones in this sample may be carry-over from other donors' samples. Material: whole blood, obtained in connection with sensitization to the hapten diphenylcyclopropenone (DPC). J is TRBJ2-4 and V is TRBV28; the match to TRBD2 covers 7 bases. The CDR3 region is CASSTSGDHKNIQYF. Here the CDR3 DNA reads TGTGCCAGCAGTACCAGCGGGGACCACAAAAACATTCAGTACTTC.